This paragraph covers one T cell receptor beta chain sequence. The antigen is not known. The sample belongs to a study of cytomegalovirus exposure and HLA in healthy donors. V was shortened by 4 bases and J by 5 bases, with 18 bases between the two germline ends. Germline V lookup: CDR1 SEHNR, CDR2 FQNEAQ (reference sequence). The CDR3 has 15 amino acids. The PCR used 60 Vbeta and 13 Jbeta primers. Produced via immunoSEQ multiplex PCR; TCRdb's table is partial and in-frame only. Of 95,000 to 110,000 clones in the sample, 81% were seen once. Overall study results and limits: Information on immune exposure was restricted to one variable (CMV serostatus). Reported findings show TCR beta sequences accurately forecast HLA-A and HLA-B alleles in most subjects.

The V and J genes are TRBV7-9 and TRBJ2-7, with D possibly matching TRBD2 (6 bases). Sequenced: PBMCs. This sequence originates from a man between 25 and 39 years old in good health and CMV-seronegative. The CDR3 loop reads CASSSHRQGGHEQYF. CDR3 nucleotides: TGTGCCAGCAGCTCCCACCGGCAGGGAGGTCACGAGCAGTACTTC.